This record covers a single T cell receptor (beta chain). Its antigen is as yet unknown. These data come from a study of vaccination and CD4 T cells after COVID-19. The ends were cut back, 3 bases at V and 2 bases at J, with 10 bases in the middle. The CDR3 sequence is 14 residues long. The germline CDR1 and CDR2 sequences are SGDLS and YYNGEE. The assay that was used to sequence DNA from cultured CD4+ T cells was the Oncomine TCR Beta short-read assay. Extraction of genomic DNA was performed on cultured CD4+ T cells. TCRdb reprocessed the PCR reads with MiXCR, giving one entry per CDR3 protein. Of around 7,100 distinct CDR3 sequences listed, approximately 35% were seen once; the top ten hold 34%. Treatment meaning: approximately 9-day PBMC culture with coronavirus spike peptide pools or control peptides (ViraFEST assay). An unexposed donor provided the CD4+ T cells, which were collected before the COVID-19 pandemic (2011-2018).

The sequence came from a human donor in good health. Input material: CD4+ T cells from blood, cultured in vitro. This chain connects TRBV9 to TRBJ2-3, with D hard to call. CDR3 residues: CASSGLRFTDTQYF. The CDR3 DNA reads TGTGCCAGCAGCGGCCTTCGGTTCACAGATACGCAGTATTTT.